This T cell receptor beta chain was captured by sequencing in a study of cytomegalovirus exposure and HLA in healthy donors. This CDR3 is built from 15 residues. Losses at the gene ends were 0 bases for V and 9 bases for J; bases not matched to a gene: 2. Looked up from germline, CDR1 is LNHDA and CDR2 is SQIVND (reference sequence). Study observations and caveats: Across all donors, roughly uniform sequencing depth was an assumption of the presence/absence analyses. Diagnosis of cytomegalovirus status made by the classifier reportedly showed high specificity and sensitivity. An Asian-associated ancestry cluster reportedly showed fewer N-insertions than the approximately 630-donor mean in a later analysis.

Comments on this clone: The antigen is unknown.

PCR amplification relied on 60 Vbeta primers (plus 13 Jbeta primers). Method: immunoSEQ multiplex PCR; TCRdb's copy keeps in-frame clones and lacks some. The table records 150,000 to 200,000 clones, more than 75% of them present only once. The rearrangement uses TRBV19 and TRBJ1-6, with 10 bases that match TRBD1. This clonotype was obtained from a woman aged 50 to 60 in good health and CMV-seronegative. The sample comprised PBMCs. In DNA, the CDR3 is TGTGCCAGTAGTATAGACCGGGACAGGGGTTCACCCCTCCACTTT. Protein product: CASSIDRDRGSPLHF.